This paragraph covers one TCR beta chain sequence. The antigen is undetermined. The CDR3 spans 15 residues. CDR1 SEHNR and CDR2 FQNEAQ come from the germline V gene (reference sequence). With V trimmed by 5 bases and J by 5 bases, 9 bases remained unmatched. This specimen comes from a study of T cells in Graves' hyperthyroidism and ophthalmopathy. Notes on the study in general: Ophthalmopathy was separated from stable hyperthyroidism by a 13 V-J model.

Hyperthyroidism, newly diagnosed and lasting under 2 months, affected patients aged 18 to 65. Lactation, pregnancy, other autoimmune disease or uncontrolled infection excluded patients. Orbital computed tomography, thyroid ultrasound, serum thyroxine and TRAb, and clinical symptoms together informed the diagnoses. Using RNA transcripts as the source, TCR beta CDR3 regions were amplified. The TCR CDR3 was amplified in a first-round RT-PCR using the HTBI primer set. Using its own MiXCR run on the multiplex PCR reads, TCRdb lists one record per CDR3 protein. The table includes roughly 570,000 distinct CDR3 sequences, 46% detected once.

The chain has TRBV7-9 and TRBJ2-1; TRBD2 agrees at 7 bases. The TCR comes from a woman aged 18 to 35 with Graves' hyperthyroidism. The sample comprised peripheral blood or thyroid tissue (not recorded which). The CDR3 reads CASSPSEGGHNEQFF. The CDR3, as DNA: TGTGCCAGCAGCCCCTCGGAGGGAGGGCACAATGAGCAGTTCTTC. Drawing the rest from reference TRBV7-9 and TRBJ2-1, the complete variable domain is DTGVSQNPRHKITKRGQNVTFRCDPISEHNRLYWYRQTLGQGPEFLTYFQNEAQLEKSRLLSDRFSAERPKGSFSTLEIQRTEQGDSAMYLCASSPSEGGHNEQFFGPGTRLTVL.